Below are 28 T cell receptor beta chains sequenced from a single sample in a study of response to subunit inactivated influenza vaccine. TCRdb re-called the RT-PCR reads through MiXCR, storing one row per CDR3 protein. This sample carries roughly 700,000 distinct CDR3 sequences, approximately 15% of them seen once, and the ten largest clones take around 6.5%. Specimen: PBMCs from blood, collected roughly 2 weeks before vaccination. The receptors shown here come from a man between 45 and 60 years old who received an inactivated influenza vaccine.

The CDR3: CASSFSTGTSSLYEQFF. DNA for the CDR3: TGCGCCAGCAGCTTCAGCACCGGGACTAGTTCATTGTATGAGCAGTTCTTC. The genes are TRBV5-1 and TRBJ2-1, with 8 bases matching TRBD2. J was trimmed by 8 bases and V by 2 bases; bases with no gene match: 15. The CDR3 has 17 residues. Germline V gene lookup returns CDR1 SGHRS and CDR2 YFSETQ.

The CDR3 DNA reads as TGCAGTGCCCCCGGACTAGCGGGAAACGAGCAGTACTTC. The encoded protein is CSAPGLAGNEQYF. The chain links TRBV20-1 to TRBJ2-7; 12 bases fit TRBD2. This CDR3 region has 13 residues. Looked up from germline, CDR1 is DFQATT and CDR2 is SNEGSKA (reference sequence). V lost 6 bases and J lost 5; bases outside the gene matches: 5.

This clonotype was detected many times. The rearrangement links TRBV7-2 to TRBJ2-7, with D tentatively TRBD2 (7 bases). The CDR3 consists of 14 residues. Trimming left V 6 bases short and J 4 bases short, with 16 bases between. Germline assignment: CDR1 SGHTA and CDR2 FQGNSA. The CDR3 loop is CASSPQRDIYEQYF. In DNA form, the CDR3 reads TGTGCCAGCAGTCCACAGCGGGACATTTACGAGCAGTACTTC.

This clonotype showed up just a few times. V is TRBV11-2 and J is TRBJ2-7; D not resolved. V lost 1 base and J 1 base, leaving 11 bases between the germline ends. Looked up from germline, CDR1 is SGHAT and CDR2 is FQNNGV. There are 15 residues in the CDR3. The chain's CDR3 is CASSLGPSRSYEQYF. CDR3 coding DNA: TGTGCCAGCAGCTTAGGCCCCTCACGGTCCTACGAGCAGTACTTC.

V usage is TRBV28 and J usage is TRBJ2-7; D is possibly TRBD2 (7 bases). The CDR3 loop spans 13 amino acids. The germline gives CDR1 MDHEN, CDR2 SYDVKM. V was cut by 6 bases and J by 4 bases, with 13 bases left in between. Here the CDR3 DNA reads TGTGCCAGCAGGCCGGGGGGCGCTTACGAGCAGTACTTC. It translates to CASRPGGAYEQYF.

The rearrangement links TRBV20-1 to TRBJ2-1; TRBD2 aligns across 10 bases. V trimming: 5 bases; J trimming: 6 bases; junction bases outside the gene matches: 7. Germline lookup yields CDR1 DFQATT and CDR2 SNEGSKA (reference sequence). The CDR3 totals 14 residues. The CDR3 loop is CSALPSGGINEQFF. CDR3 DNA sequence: TGCAGTGCTCTACCTAGCGGGGGTATCAATGAGCAGTTCTTC.

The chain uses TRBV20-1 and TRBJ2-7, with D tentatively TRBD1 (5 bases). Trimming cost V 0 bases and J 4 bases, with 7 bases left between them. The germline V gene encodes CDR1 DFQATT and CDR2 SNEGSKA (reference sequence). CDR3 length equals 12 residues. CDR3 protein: CSARDAGYEQYF. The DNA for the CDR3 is TGCAGTGCTAGAGATGCAGGGTACGAGCAGTACTTC.

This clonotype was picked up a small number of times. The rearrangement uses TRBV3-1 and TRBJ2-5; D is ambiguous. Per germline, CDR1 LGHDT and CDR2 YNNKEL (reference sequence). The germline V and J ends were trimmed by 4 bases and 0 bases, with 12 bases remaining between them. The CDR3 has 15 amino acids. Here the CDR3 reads CASSRAQQNQETQYF. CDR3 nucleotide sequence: TGTGCCAGCAGCCGGGCCCAGCAGAACCAAGAGACCCAGTACTTC.

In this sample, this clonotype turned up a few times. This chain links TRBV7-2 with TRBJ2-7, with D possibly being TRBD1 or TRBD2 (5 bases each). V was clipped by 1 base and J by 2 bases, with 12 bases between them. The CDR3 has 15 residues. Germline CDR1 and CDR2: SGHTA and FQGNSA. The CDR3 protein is CASSLGPGPTYEQYF. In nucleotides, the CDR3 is TGTGCCAGCAGCTTAGGGCCGGGGCCCACCTACGAGCAGTACTTC.

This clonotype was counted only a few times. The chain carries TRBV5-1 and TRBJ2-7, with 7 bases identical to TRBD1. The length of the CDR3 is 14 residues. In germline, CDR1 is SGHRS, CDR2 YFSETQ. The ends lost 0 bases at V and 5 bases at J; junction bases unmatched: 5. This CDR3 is CASSLEGQSNEQYF. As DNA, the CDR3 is TGCGCCAGCAGCTTGGAGGGACAGTCGAACGAGCAGTACTTC.

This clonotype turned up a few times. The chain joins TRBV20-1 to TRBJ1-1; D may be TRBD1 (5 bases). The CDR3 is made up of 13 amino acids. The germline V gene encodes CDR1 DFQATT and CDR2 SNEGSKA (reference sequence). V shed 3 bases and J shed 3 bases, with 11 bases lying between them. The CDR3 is CSARTGLDTEAFF. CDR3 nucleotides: TGCAGTGCTAGGACGGGGCTGGACACTGAAGCTTTCTTT.

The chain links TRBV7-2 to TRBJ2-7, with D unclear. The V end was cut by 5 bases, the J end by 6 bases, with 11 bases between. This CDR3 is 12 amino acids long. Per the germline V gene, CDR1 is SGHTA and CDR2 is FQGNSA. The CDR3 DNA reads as TGTGCCAGCAGCCCCAGTTTTGGCGAGCAGTACTTC. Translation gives CASSPSFGEQYF.

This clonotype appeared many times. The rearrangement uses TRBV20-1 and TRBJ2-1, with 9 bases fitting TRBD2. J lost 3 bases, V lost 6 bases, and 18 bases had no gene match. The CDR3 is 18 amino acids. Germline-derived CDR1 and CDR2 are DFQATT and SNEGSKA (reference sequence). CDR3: CSAPAREVAGGNYNEQFF. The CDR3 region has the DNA TGCAGTGCCCCCGCCCGGGAGGTGGCGGGAGGGAACTACAATGAGCAGTTCTTC.

The CDR3 is CASSRAGTVFVTDTQYF. In DNA form, the CDR3 reads TGTGCCAGCAGTAGAGCGGGGACCGTCTTTGTCACAGATACGCAGTATTTT. The genes are TRBV27 and TRBJ2-3, with 7 bases that match TRBD2. Germline CDR1 is MNHEY and CDR2 is SMNVEV (reference sequence). V shed 5 bases and J 2 bases; nucleotides not matched to a gene: 13. The CDR3 has 17 residues.

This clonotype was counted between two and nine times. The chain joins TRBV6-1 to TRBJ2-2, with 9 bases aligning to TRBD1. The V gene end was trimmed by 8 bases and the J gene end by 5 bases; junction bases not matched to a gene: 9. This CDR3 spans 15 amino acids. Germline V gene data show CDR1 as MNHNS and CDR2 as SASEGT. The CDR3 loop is CASRQGTGKTGELFF. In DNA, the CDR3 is TGTGCCAGCCGGCAAGGGACAGGGAAAACCGGGGAGCTGTTTTTT.

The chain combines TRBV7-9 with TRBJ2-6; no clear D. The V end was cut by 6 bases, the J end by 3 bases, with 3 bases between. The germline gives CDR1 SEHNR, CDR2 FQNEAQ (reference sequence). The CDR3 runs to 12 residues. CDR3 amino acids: CASRNGANVLTF. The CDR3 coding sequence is TGTGCCAGCAGGAATGGGGCCAACGTCCTGACTTTC.

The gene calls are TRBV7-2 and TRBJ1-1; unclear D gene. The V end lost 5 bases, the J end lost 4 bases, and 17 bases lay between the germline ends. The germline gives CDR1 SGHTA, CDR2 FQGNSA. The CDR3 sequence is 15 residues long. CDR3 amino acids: CASSPVLEGVTEAFF. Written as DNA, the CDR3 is TGTGCCAGCAGCCCAGTTTTGGAGGGTGTCACTGAAGCTTTCTTT.

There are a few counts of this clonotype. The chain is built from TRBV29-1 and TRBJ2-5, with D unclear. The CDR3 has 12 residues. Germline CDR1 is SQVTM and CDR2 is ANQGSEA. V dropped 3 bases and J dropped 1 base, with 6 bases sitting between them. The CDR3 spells CSVERTQETQYF. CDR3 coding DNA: TGCAGCGTTGAGAGAACCCAAGAGACCCAGTACTTC.

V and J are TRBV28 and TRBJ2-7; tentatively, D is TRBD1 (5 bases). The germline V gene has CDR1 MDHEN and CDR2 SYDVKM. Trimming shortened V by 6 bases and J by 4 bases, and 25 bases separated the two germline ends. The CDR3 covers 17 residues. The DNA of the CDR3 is TGTGCCAGCAGCTCCCGAAATGGGGCACAGAGCCTATACGAGCAGTACTTC. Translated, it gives CASSSRNGAQSLYEQYF.

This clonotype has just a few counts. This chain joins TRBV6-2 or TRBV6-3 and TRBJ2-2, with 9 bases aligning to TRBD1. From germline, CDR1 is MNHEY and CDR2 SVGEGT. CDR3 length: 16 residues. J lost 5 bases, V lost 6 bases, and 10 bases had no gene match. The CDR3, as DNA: TGTGCCAGCAGGCTACTACAGGGGGCAAGAACCGGGGAGCTGTTTTTT. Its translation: CASRLLQGARTGELFF.

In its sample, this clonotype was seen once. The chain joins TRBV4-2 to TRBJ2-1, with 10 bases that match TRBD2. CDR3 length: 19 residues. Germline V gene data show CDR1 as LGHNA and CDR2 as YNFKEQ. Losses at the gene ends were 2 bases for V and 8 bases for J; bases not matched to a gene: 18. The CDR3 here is CASSQPRTLTSGYFYEQFF. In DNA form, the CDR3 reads TGTGCCAGCAGCCAACCTCGAACCCTGACTAGCGGGTATTTTTATGAGCAGTTCTTC.

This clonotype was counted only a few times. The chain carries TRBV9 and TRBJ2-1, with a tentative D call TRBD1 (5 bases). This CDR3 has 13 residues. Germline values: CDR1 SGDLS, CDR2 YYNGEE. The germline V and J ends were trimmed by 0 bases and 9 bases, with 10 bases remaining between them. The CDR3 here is CASSVGQTTEQFF. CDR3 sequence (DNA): TGTGCCAGCAGCGTAGGACAGACGACTGAGCAGTTCTTC.

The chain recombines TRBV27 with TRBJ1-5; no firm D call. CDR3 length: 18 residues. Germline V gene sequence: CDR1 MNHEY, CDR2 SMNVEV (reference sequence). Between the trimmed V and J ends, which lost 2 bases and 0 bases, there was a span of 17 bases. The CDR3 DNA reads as TGTGCCAGCAGTTTACACCCCATCACCCTGAATAGCAATCAGCCCCAGCATTTT. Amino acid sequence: CASSLHPITLNSNQPQHF.

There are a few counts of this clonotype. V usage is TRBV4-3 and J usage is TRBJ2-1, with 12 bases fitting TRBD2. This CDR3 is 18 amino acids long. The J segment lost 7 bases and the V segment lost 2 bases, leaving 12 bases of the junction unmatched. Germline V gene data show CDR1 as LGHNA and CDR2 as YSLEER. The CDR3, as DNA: TGCGCCAGCAGCCAAATAGGGGCTAGCGGGGGGGCAGGGAATGAGCAGTTCTTC. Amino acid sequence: CASSQIGASGGAGNEQFF.

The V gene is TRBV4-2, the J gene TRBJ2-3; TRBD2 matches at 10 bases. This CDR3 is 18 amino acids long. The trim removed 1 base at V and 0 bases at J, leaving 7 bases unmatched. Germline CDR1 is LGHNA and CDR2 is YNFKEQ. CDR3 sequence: CASSQVVSGGASTDTQYF. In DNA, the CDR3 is TGTGCCAGCAGCCAAGTAGTGAGCGGGGGGGCTAGCACAGATACGCAGTATTTT.

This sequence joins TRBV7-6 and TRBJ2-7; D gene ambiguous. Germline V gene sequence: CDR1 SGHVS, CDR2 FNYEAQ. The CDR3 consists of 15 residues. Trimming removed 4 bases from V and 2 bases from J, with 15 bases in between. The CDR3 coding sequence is TGTGCCAGCAGCTCCCTCCGGGTTAAACCCTACGAGCAGTACTTC. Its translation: CASSSLRVKPYEQYF.

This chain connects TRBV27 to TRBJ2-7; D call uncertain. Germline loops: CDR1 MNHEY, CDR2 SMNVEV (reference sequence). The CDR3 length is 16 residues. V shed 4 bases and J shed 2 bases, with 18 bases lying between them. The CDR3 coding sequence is TGTGCCAGCAGTTCCCTCCGACACCCTAAACCCTACGAGCAGTACTTC. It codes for CASSSLRHPKPYEQYF.

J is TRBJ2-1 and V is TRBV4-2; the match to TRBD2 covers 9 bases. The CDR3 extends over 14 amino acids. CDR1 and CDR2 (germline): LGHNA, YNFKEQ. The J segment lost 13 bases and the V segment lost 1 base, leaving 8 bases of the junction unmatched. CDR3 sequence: CASSQVGNSGSQFF. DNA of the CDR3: TGTGCCAGCAGCCAAGTCGGGAATAGCGGGAGTCAGTTCTTC.